Shown below are 28 T cell receptor beta chains from a single sample sequenced in a study of shared clonotypes between healthy human individuals (dated by TCRdb to between 2020 and 2021). Libraries were constructed by the immunoSEQ multiplex PCR assay. TCRdb took this table from immuneACCESS and kept in-frame rearrangements with V and J called. Such tables lack part of the clones; where checked against another copy, unresolved V genes explain under half of the gap, and the rest is unexplained. The sample has about 490,000 clones on record, about 79% of them singletons. The leading ten clones occupy 10% to 15% of the sample. Sequenced material: PBMCs. The origin of the receptors is a woman between 35 and 50 years old in good health. Some clones in this sample may be carry-over from other donors' samples.

The chain has TRBV9 and TRBJ2-1, with TRBD1 as a possible D gene (6 bases). Per the germline V gene, CDR1 is SGDLS and CDR2 is YYNGEE. CDR3 length equals 15 residues. The V end lost 0 bases, the J end lost 3 bases, and 10 bases lay between the germline ends. CDR3 sequence (DNA): TGTGCCAGCAGCGTAGGGCAGGGGCTCTACAATGAGCAGTTCTTC. As protein: CASSVGQGLYNEQFF.

This chain joins TRBV28 and TRBJ2-3; D ambiguous. Trimming removed 5 bases at V and 0 bases at J, with 15 bases between. Germline-derived CDR1 and CDR2 are MDHEN and SYDVKM. This CDR3 has 16 residues. CDR3 sequence reads: CASSRRVTGSTDTQYF. The CDR3, as DNA: TGTGCCAGCAGTCGACGGGTAACCGGAAGCACAGATACGCAGTATTTT. The full variable domain, with the rest looked up from reference TRBV28 and TRBJ2-3, is DVKVTQSSRYLVKRTGEKVFLECVQDMDHENMFWYRQDPGLGLRLIYFSYDVKMKEKGDIPEGYSVSREKKERFSLILESASTNQTSMYLCASSRRVTGSTDTQYFGPGTRLTVL.

This clone occurred a few times. The chain is built from TRBV2 and TRBJ2-1; D tentatively reads TRBD1 or TRBD2 (6 bases each). Germline V gene lookup returns CDR1 SNHLY and CDR2 FYNNEI. V was shortened by 6 bases and J by 10 bases, with 16 bases between the two germline ends. The CDR3 runs to 13 residues. For the CDR3, the DNA is TGTGCCAGCAGGGCAGGGGAGGTCGGGGAGCAGTTCTTC. It specifies CASRAGEVGEQFF.

V and J are TRBV18 and TRBJ2-7, with D tentatively TRBD1 (5 bases). There are 15 residues in the CDR3. Between the trimmed V and J ends, which lost 3 bases and 3 bases, there was a span of 15 bases. CDR1 is KGHSH, CDR2 LQKENI, per germline. The CDR3 loop reads CASSPDRSSRYEQYF. In DNA form, the CDR3 reads TGTGCCAGCTCACCCGACAGAAGTTCCCGCTACGAGCAGTACTTC.

This chain uses TRBV18 with TRBJ2-1; D perhaps matches TRBD1 (5 bases). Trimming left V 1 base short and J 5 bases short, with 12 bases between. CDR1 and CDR2 from the germline V gene are KGHSH and LQKENI. The CDR3 has 15 residues. CDR3 loop: CASSPLQGRDNEQFF. For the CDR3, the DNA is TGTGCCAGCTCACCACTCCAGGGAAGGGACAATGAGCAGTTCTTC. Looking up the rest from reference TRBV18 and TRBJ2-1 gives the full variable domain: NAGVMQNPRHLVRRRGQEARLRCSPMKGHSHVYWYRQLPEEGLKFMVYLQKENIIDESGMPKERFSAEFPKEGPSILRIQQVVRGDSAAYFCASSPLQGRDNEQFFGPGTRLTVL.

The chain recombines TRBV15 with TRBJ2-3; 10 positions match TRBD2. Per the germline V gene, CDR1 is LNHNV and CDR2 is YYDKDF (reference sequence). Germline trimming cut 8 bases from V and 5 bases from J; bases unmatched to any gene: 13. This CDR3 comprises 16 residues. The CDR3 loop is CATVKGGAGGIDTQYF. CDR3 DNA: TGTGCCACCGTCAAAGGGGGAGCGGGAGGGATAGATACGCAGTATTTT. The full variable domain, with the rest looked up from reference TRBV15 and TRBJ2-3, is DAMVIQNPRYQVTQFGKPVTLSCSQTLNHNVMYWYQQKSSQAPKLLFHYYDKDFNNEADTPDNFQSRRPNTSFCFLDIRSPGLGDTAMYLCATVKGGAGGIDTQYFGPGTRLTVL.

The CDR3 DNA reads as TGTGCCAGCAGCGTAGTAAGTCAGCCTAGCTCCTACAATGAGCAGTTCTTC. Translating it yields CASSVVSQPSSYNEQFF. The rearrangement uses TRBV9 and TRBJ2-1; D is ambiguous. CDR1 is SGDLS and CDR2 is YYNGEE in the germline V gene. The CDR3 is made up of 17 amino acids. V lost 0 bases and J lost 0, with 13 bases in between.

At least ten counts were recorded for this clone. CDR3 amino acids: CASSPMDVSSFF. The CDR3 nucleotides read TGTGCCAGCAGCCCAATGGATGTCTCAAGTTTCTTT. This sequence joins TRBV7-9 and TRBJ1-1; no clear D gene. This CDR3 region has 12 residues. CDR1 is SEHNR and CDR2 is FQNEAQ in the germline V gene (reference sequence). Deletions cut 5 bases from V and 13 bases from J, with 17 bases between.

The chain joins TRBV19 to TRBJ2-1, with D perhaps TRBD2 (6 bases). CDR3 length: 13 residues. Trimming took off 7 bases at V and 5 bases at J, with 12 bases between the two ends. CDR1 LNHDA and CDR2 SQIVND come from the germline V gene (reference sequence). The CDR3 coding sequence is TGTGCCAGTACCTCTAGCGTTGACAATGAGCAGTTCTTC. Its protein is CASTSSVDNEQFF. Supplemented by reference TRBV19 and TRBJ2-1, the full variable domain reads DGGITQSPKYLFRKEGQNVTLSCEQNLNHDAMYWYRQDPGQGLRLIYYSQIVNDFQKGDIAEGYSVSREKKESFPLTVTSAQKNPTAFYLCASTSSVDNEQFFGPGTRLTVL.

The chain has TRBV18 and TRBJ1-1; 7 bases align to TRBD1. This CDR3 comprises 15 residues. Per the germline V gene, CDR1 is KGHSH and CDR2 is LQKENI. Trimming took 1 base from V and 5 from J; bases not matched to a gene: 7. The chain's CDR3 is CASSPLTGTETEAFF. CDR3 DNA: TGTGCCAGCTCACCACTTACCGGGACAGAGACTGAAGCTTTCTTT.

This clone has a count of ten or more. CDR3 nucleotide sequence: TGCGCCAGCAGTCCGGGACAACCTAGCACAGATACGCAGTATTTT. This gives the protein CASSPGQPSTDTQYF. The rearrangement links TRBV5-1 to TRBJ2-3, with a weak D call TRBD1 (6 bases). Trimming shortened V by 5 bases and J by 0 bases, and 13 bases separated the two germline ends. The CDR3 is 15 amino acids. Germline CDR1 reads SGHRS; CDR2 reads YFSETQ.

The J gene is TRBJ2-7, the V gene TRBV7-8; D is undetermined. Per the germline V gene, CDR1 is SGHVS and CDR2 is FQNEAQ. V was trimmed by 6 bases and J by 2 bases, leaving 8 bases between them. CDR3 size: 12 residues. The CDR3 nucleotides are TGTGCCAGCAGTATAGATACCTACGAGCAGTACTTC. This encodes CASSIDTYEQYF.

This rearrangement joins TRBV11-1 to TRBJ1-3; D is unresolved. The CDR3 is 15 residues long. Per the germline V gene, CDR1 is SGHAT and CDR2 is FQDESV (reference sequence). Trimming stripped 5 bases from V and 0 bases from J, with 11 bases between. DNA for the CDR3: TGTGCCAGCAGCCCGGACGGATACTCTGGAAACACCATATATTTT. This sequence encodes CASSPDGYSGNTIYF.

The chain uses TRBV4-2 and TRBJ2-5; D possibly corresponds to TRBD1 (6 bases). Trimming removed 3 bases at V and 5 bases at J, with 16 bases between. The germline V gene encodes CDR1 LGHNA and CDR2 YNFKEQ. The CDR3 is 15 residues long. CDR3 DNA sequence: TGTGCCAGCAGCCAGGCGAACAGGGTGGACGAGACCCAGTACTTC. Its translation: CASSQANRVDETQYF.

The chain couples TRBV7-9 to TRBJ1-1; TRBD1 is a possible D gene (5 bases). Per germline, CDR1 SEHNR and CDR2 FQNEAQ (reference sequence). This CDR3 has 18 residues. The V and J ends lost 0 bases and 0 bases respectively, with 17 bases between them. CDR3 DNA sequence: TGTGCCAGCAGCTTAGCGTGGGGGGGAATAAGAGTGAACACTGAAGCTTTCTTT. It translates to CASSLAWGGIRVNTEAFF.

The genes are TRBV7-8 and TRBJ2-1; 15 nucleotides agree with TRBD2. V lost 5 bases, J lost 8 bases, and 13 bases stayed unmatched. Germline lookup yields CDR1 SGHVS and CDR2 FQNEAQ. CDR3 size: 18 residues. The CDR3 loop reads CASSPRTSGRARLYEQFF. Here the CDR3 DNA reads TGTGCCAGCAGCCCACGGACTAGCGGGAGGGCCAGGTTATATGAGCAGTTCTTC. The full variable domain, rest sourced from reference TRBV7-8 and TRBJ2-1, is GAGVSQSPRYKVAKRGQDVALRCDPISGHVSLFWYQQALGQGPEFLTYFQNEAQLDKSGLPSDRFFAERPEGSVSTLKIQRTQQEDSAVYLCASSPRTSGRARLYEQFFGPGTRLTVL.

J is TRBJ2-1 and V is TRBV5-6; D is unresolved. V gave up 2 bases and J gave up 6 bases, with 9 bases separating them. The CDR3 sequence is 13 residues long. Germline CDR1 and CDR2: SGHDT and YYEEEE. The CDR3 reads CASSFDFGNEQFF. CDR3 in DNA: TGTGCCAGCAGCTTCGACTTTGGCAATGAGCAGTTCTTC.

A single count supports this clone. V usage is TRBV29-1 and J usage is TRBJ1-6; 8 bases are a match to TRBD1. V lost 6 bases and J lost 9; bases outside the gene matches: 7. CDR1 is SQVTM, CDR2 ANQGSEA, per germline. CDR3 length equals 13 residues. CDR3 loop: CSVATGTGSPLHF. For the CDR3, the DNA is TGCAGCGTCGCGACAGGGACAGGTTCACCCCTCCACTTT.

This sequence joins TRBV19 and TRBJ2-1; D is undetermined. The germline V gene has CDR1 LNHDA and CDR2 SQIVND (reference sequence). There are 15 residues in the CDR3. V shed 3 bases and J shed 9 bases, with 18 bases lying between them. The CDR3 reads CASSIGGPVTIEQFF. CDR3 DNA: TGTGCCAGTAGTATTGGCGGACCGGTTACAATTGAGCAGTTCTTC.

Of note for this clone: A much more abundant neighbour one base away suggests this may be a read error. The chain combines TRBV5-1 with TRBJ2-3; 8 nucleotides line up with TRBD2. The germline V gene encodes CDR1 SGHRS and CDR2 YFSETQ. V was clipped by 5 bases and J by 1 base; unmatched bases: 0. The length of the CDR3 is 13 residues. CDR3: CASRREGTDTQYF. The CDR3 DNA reads TGCGCCAGCAGGCGGGAGGGCACAGATACGCAGTATTTT.

This clone was seen a few times. This chain joins TRBV6-5 and TRBJ2-3; D call uncertain. Germline CDR1 and CDR2: MNHEY and SVGAGI. The CDR3 sequence is 14 residues long. V was cut by 9 bases and J by 1 base, with 14 bases left in between. CDR3 protein: CASRSVAGTDTQYF. CDR3 nucleotide sequence: TGTGCCAGTAGATCGGTCGCGGGCACAGATACGCAGTATTTT.

The chain couples TRBV4-2 to TRBJ1-5; D gene uncertain. Trimming took 3 bases from V and 0 from J, leaving 15 bases between them. The CDR3 totals 17 residues. The V gene's germline CDR1 is LGHNA and CDR2 YNFKEQ. The CDR3 DNA follows: TGTGCCAGCAGCCACCCTCGGGAGCAATATAGCAATCAGCCCCAGCATTTT. Its translation is CASSHPREQYSNQPQHF.

Details on this clone: Since a much larger clone is just one base distant, this may be a read error. This chain connects TRBV29-1 to TRBJ1-2; D is possibly TRBD1 (5 bases). Germline CDR1 SQVTM, CDR2 ANQGSEA. This CDR3 comprises 13 residues. The CDR3 coding sequence is TGCAGCGTTGACGCAGGGAAGTACTATGACTACACCTTC. The encoded protein is CSVDAGKYYDYTF.

CDR3: CASSPDTTDTQYF. The CDR3 region has the DNA TGTGCCAGTAGCCCAGACACTACAGATACGCAGTATTTT. This chain uses TRBV19 with TRBJ2-3, with D uncertain. CDR1 is LNHDA, CDR2 SQIVND, per germline (reference sequence). V was trimmed by 6 bases and J by 3 bases, leaving 10 bases between them. The CDR3 runs 13 residues.

Only one count was recorded for this clone. The V and J genes are TRBV7-1 and TRBJ2-6; tentative D call: TRBD1 (6 bases). TRBV7-1 is designated an ORF whose function remains uncertain. Trimming cost V 5 bases and J 5 bases, with 19 bases left between them. The CDR3 consists of 17 residues. The CDR3 DNA reads as TGTGCCAGCAGCCGTTTGACAGGACAAAGTCGGGCCAACGTCCTGACTTTC. It translates to CASSRLTGQSRANVLTF.

This clone was detected only a few times. CDR3 amino acids: CASSLYGLAGSGANVLTF. The CDR3 nucleotides are TGTGCCAGCAGTTTATATGGACTAGCGGGATCTGGGGCCAACGTCCTGACTTTC. This chain uses TRBV27 with TRBJ2-6, with TRBD2 matching over 12 bases. Unmatched junction bases numbered 2, after V lost 1 base and J lost 1 base. CDR1 is MNHEY and CDR2 is SMNVEV in the germline V gene (reference sequence). The CDR3 runs to 18 residues.

This chain links TRBV13 with TRBJ2-3; D is uncertain. The CDR3 totals 13 residues. The germline V and J ends were trimmed by 0 bases and 5 bases, with 6 bases remaining between them. Germline CDR1 PRHDT, CDR2 FYEKMQ (reference sequence). The CDR3 sequence: CASSLGRGDTQYF. CDR3 DNA: TGTGCCAGCAGCTTAGGCCGAGGAGATACGCAGTATTTT.

The chain joins TRBV5-5 to TRBJ1-1; D not resolved. Germline V CDR1 and CDR2: SGHKS, YYEKEE (reference sequence). This CDR3 contains 14 residues. Trimming pared 5 bases from V and 1 base from J, leaving 12 bases between. The CDR3 region is CASSRQLRNTEAFF. The CDR3 nucleotides read TGTGCCAGCAGTCGGCAGCTTAGGAACACTGAAGCTTTCTTT.